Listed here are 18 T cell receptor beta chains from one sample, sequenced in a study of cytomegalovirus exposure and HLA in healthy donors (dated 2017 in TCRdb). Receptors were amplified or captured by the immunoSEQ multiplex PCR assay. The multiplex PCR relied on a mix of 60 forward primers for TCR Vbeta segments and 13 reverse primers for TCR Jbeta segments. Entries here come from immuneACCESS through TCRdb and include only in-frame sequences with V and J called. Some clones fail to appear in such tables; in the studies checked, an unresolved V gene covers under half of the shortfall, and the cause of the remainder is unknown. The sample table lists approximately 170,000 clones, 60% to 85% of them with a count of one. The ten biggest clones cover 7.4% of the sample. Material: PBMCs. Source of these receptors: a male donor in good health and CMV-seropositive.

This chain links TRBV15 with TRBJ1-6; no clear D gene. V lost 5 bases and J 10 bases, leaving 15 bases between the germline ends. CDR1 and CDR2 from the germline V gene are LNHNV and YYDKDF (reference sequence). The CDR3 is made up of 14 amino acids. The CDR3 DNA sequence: TGTGCCACCAGCCCTAGTAATCTAAACTCACCCCTCCACTTT. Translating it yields CATSPSNLNSPLHF.

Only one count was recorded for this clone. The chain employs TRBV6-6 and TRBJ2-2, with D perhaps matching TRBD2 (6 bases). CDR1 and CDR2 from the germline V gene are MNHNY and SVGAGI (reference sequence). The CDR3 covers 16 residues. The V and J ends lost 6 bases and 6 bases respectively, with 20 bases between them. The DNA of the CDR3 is TGTGCCAGCAGCACCTCCGGGCGGGAAGGATCCGGGGAGCTGTTTTTT. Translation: CASSTSGREGSGELFF.

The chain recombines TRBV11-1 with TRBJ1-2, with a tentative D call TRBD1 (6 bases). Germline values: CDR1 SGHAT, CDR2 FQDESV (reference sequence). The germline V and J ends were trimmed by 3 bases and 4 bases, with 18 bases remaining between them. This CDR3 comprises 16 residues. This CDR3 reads CASSLDRPTRGYGYTF. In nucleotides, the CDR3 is TGTGCCAGCAGCTTGGACAGACCAACAAGAGGCTATGGCTACACCTTC.

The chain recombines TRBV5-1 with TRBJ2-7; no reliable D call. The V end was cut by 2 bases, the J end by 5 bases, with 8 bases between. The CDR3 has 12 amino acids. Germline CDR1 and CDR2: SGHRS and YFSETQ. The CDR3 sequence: CASSFSGDEQYF. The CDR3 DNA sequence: TGCGCCAGCAGCTTTTCCGGAGACGAGCAGTACTTC. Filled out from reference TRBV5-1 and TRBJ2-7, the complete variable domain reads KAGVTQTPRYLIKTRGQQVTLSCSPISGHRSVSWYQQTPGQGLQFLFEYFSETQRNKGNFPGRFSGRQFSNSRSEMNVSTLELGDSALYLCASSFSGDEQYFGPGTRLTVT.

CDR3: CASNPGQGYEQYF. The CDR3 nucleotides are TGTGCCAGTAACCCGGGACAGGGGTACGAGCAGTACTTC. This sequence joins TRBV7-3 and TRBJ2-7; the match to TRBD1 covers 10 bases. Germline V CDR1 and CDR2: SGHTA, FQGTGA. The CDR3 runs to 13 residues. V shed 9 bases and J 4 bases; nucleotides not matched to a gene: 6.

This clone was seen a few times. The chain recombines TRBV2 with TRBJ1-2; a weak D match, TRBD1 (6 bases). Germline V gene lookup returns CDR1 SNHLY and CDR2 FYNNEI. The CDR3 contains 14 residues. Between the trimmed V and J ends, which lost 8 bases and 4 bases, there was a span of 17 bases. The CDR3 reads CASGDLTGPYGYTF. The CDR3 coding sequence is TGTGCCAGCGGGGATTTGACAGGCCCCTATGGCTACACCTTC.

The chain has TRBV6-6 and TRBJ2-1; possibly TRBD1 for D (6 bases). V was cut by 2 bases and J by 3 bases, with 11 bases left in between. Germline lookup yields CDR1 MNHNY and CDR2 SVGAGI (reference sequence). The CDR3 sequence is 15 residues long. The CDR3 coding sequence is TGTGCCAGCAGTTACAAAATAGGGGGCTACAATGAGCAGTTCTTC. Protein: CASSYKIGGYNEQFF.

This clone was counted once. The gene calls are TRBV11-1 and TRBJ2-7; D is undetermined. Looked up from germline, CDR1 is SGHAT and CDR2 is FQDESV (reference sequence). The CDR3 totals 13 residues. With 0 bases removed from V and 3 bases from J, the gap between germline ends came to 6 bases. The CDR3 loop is CASSLAQIYEQYF. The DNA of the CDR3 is TGTGCCAGCAGCTTAGCACAGATCTACGAGCAGTACTTC.

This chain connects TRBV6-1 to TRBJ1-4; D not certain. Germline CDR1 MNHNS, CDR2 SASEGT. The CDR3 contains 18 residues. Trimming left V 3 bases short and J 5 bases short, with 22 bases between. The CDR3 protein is CASSDCPSLLVDNEKLFF. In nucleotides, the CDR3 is TGTGCCAGCAGTGACTGTCCAAGTCTCCTAGTCGACAATGAAAAACTGTTTTTT.

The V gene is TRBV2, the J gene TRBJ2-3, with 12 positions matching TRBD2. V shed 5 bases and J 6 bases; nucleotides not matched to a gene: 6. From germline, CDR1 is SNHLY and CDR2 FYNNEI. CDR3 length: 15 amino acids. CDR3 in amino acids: CASSFGLAGWDTQYF. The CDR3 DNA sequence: TGTGCCAGCAGTTTCGGACTAGCGGGGTGGGATACGCAGTATTTT.

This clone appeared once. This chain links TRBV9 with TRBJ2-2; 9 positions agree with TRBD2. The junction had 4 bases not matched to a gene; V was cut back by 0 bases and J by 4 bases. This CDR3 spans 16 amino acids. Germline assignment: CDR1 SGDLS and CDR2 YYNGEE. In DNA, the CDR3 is TGTGCCAGCAGCGTAGGCGGGGGGGCGCTCACCGGGGAGCTGTTTTTT. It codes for CASSVGGGALTGELFF.

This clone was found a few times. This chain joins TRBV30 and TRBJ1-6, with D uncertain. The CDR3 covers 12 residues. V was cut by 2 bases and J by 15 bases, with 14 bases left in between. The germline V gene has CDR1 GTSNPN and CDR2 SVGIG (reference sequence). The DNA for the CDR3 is TGTGCCTGGAGTCCTACGGGAGGGCGCCTCCACTTT. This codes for CAWSPTGGRLHF.

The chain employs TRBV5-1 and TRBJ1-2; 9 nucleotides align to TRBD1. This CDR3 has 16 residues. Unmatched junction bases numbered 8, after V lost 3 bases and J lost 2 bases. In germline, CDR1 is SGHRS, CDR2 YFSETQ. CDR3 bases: TGCGCCAGCAGCTCGGGGACAGGGAACGCCAACTATGGCTACACCTTC. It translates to CASSSGTGNANYGYTF.

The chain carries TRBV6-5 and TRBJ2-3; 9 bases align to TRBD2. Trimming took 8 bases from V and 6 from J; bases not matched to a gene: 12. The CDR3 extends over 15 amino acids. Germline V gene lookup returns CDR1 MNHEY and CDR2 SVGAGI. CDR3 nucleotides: TGTGCCAGCGGTCGGAGCGGGGGGTTTTCCGATACGCAGTATTTT. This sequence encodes CASGRSGGFSDTQYF.

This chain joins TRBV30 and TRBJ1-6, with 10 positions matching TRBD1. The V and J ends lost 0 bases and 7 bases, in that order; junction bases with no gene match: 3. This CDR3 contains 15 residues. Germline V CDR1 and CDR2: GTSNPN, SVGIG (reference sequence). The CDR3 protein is CAWSVRDRGNSPLHF. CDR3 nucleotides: TGTGCCTGGAGTGTACGGGACAGGGGAAATTCACCCCTCCACTTT.

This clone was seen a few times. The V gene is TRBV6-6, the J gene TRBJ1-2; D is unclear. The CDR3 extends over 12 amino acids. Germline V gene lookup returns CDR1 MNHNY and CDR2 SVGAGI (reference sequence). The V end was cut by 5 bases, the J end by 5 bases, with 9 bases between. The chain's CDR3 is CASSGPSYGYTF. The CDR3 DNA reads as TGTGCCAGCAGTGGGCCCTCTTATGGCTACACCTTC.

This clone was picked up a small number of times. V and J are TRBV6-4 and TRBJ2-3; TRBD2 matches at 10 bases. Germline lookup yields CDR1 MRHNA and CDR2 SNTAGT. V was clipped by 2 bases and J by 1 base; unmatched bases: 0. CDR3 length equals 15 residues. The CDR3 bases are TGTGCCAGCAGTGACGGGACTAGCGGCACAGATACGCAGTATTTT. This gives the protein CASSDGTSGTDTQYF.

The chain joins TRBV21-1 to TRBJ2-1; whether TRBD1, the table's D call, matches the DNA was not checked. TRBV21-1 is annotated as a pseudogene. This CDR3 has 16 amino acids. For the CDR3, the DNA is TGTGCCAGCAGCTCGCCGGGACACCCATTCAACAATGAGCAGTTCTTC. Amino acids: CASSSPGHPFNNEQFF.